This T cell receptor beta chain was captured in a study of blood T cell repertoires in COVID-19. Study summary: Researchers got acute and convalescent COVID-19 samples from the United States, Italy and Spain. T cells, B-cell-depleted T cells, or PBMCs provided the cDNA or gDNA that served as material.

Per the original data handling: For nucleated cells, counts were estimated from reference gene primer amplification. TCRdb's table, derived via immunoSEQ multiplex PCR, lists solely in-frame clones and lacks some. The V and J calls and clone size were taken over from that table, and D and trimming were inferred from the DNA. Altogether approximately 110,000 clones are present, over 65% being singletons, with the ten largest covering 18%. V lost 9 bases, J lost 5 bases, and 12 bases stayed unmatched. Germline CDR1 is KGHDR and CDR2 is SFDVKD. The CDR3 contains 15 residues. The receptor's source is a woman between 55 and 75 years old with acute or convalescent COVID-19. This rearrangement joins TRBV24-1 to TRBJ2-3; 8 bases are a match to TRBD2. The sample consisted of peripheral blood. CDR3 in amino acids: CATGGLAGFLDTQYF. The CDR3 DNA reads TGTGCCACCGGCGGACTAGCCGGATTTTTAGATACGCAGTATTTT.